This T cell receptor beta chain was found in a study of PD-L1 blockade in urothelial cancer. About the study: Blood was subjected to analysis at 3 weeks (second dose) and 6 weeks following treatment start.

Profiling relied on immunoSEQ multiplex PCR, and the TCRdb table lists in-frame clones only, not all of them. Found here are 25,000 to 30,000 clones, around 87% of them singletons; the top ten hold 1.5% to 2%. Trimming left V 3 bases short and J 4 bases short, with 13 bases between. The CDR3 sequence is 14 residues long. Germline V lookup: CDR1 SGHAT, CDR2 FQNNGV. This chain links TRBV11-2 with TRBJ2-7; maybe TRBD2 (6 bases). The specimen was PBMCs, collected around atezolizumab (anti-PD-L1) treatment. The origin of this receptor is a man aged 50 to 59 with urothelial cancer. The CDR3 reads CASSFSGGGYEQYF. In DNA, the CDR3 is TGTGCCAGCAGCTTTTCTGGGGGAGGTTACGAGCAGTACTTC. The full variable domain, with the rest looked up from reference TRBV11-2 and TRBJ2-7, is EAGVAQSPRYKIIEKRQSVAFWCNPISGHATLYWYQQILGQGPKLLIQFQNNGVVDDSQLPKDRFSAERLKGVDSTLKIQPAKLEDSAVYLCASSFSGGGYEQYFGPGTRLTVT.